This T cell receptor beta chain appears in the sequencing data of a study of blood T cell repertoires in COVID-19. This clone occurred a few times. The table came from immunoSEQ multiplex PCR; TCRdb's copy has only in-frame clones and leaves some out. Here the sample spans about 440,000 clones, roughly 88% being singletons. Specimen: peripheral blood. The source is a woman between 50 and 59 years old with COVID-19, enrolled during active disease.

CDR3 region: CASSPYREAFF. The CDR3 coding sequence is TGTGCCAGCTCACCATACCGGGAAGCTTTCTTT. The chain uses TRBV18 and TRBJ1-1, with D unclear. Per the germline V gene, CDR1 is KGHSH and CDR2 is LQKENI. The V end lost 2 bases, the J end lost 8 bases, and 6 bases lay between the germline ends. The CDR3 has 11 amino acids.